Included here is one T cell receptor beta chain sequence, with context. What it binds is unknown. This sample was taken from a study of T cell repertoires in cytomegalovirus infection. TCRdb reanalysed the reads using MiXCR and keeps one entry per CDR3 protein. The sample contains about 340,000 distinct CDR3 sequences, approximately 32% of which appear only once. Germline CDR1 and CDR2: SEHNR and FQNEAQ (reference sequence). This CDR3 is built from 13 residues. Trimming removed 0 bases at V and 14 bases at J, with 16 bases between. Study-wide results and limits: HLA-C-restricted, CMV-specific TCR beta clonotypes were dominant ex vivo.

The genes are TRBV7-9 and TRBJ2-5; D remains ambiguous. Sequencing was performed on cultured PBMCs, taken from culture after CMV antigen stimulation. The sequence was collected from a human donor in good health (CMV status not recorded). Some clones in this sample may be carry-over from other donors' samples. CDR3 nucleotide sequence: TGTGCCAGCAGCTTAGCGCCCGCAGGAAGAGCTTACTTC. Its protein product is CASSLAPAGRAYF.